This T cell receptor (beta chain) was captured by sequencing in a study of beta chain features in type 1 diabetes. General study findings and limits: Sampled from patients, naive, central memory and Treg TCRB repertoires appeared more similar than those sampled from healthy donors. Among all four CD4+ subsets, Type 1 diabetes patients had TCRB CDR3s that were moderately but significantly shorter. Insertions were fewer and deletions more numerous at VDJ junctions in type 1 diabetes patients.

Isolated RNA was reverse transcribed in full, so expressed TCRB transcripts were sequenced. The data were produced by immunoSEQ multiplex PCR, yet TCRdb's version contains in-frame clones alone and is incomplete. The sample carries about 710,000 clones, over 12% recorded once. This clone was observed a handful of times. The target antigen is unknown. Based on CD45RO/CCR7/CD25/CD127/CD95/CD27, CD4+ regulatory, stem cell-like memory, naive and central memory cells were sorted. Sorting gave populations that all exceeded 98% purity. This CDR3 has 14 amino acids. Germline V CDR1 and CDR2: SGHNT, YYREEE (reference sequence). Trimming removed 4 bases from V and 4 bases from J; junction bases left unmatched: 7.

The chain combines TRBV5-4 with TRBJ1-2; 7 bases are a match to TRBD1. The source material was naive CD4+ T cells from blood. This clonotype was sampled from a man aged 18 to 29 with type 1 diabetes. The CDR3 DNA reads as TGTGCCAGCAGCCCTTATGACAGGGTCTATGGCTACACCTTC. Translating it yields CASSPYDRVYGYTF.